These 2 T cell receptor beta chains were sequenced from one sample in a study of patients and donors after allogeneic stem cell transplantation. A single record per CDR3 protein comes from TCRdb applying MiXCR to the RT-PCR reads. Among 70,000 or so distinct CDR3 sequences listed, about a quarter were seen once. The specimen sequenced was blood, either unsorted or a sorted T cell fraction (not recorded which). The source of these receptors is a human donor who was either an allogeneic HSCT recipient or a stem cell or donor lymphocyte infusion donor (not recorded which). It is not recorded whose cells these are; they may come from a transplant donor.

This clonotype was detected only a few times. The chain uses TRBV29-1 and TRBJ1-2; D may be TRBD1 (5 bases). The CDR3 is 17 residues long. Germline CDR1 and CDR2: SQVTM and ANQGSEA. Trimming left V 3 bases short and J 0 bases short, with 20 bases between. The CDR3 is CSVEEHPRDGTNYGYTF. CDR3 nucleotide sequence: TGCAGCGTTGAGGAGCACCCCCGGGACGGAACTAACTATGGCTACACCTTC.

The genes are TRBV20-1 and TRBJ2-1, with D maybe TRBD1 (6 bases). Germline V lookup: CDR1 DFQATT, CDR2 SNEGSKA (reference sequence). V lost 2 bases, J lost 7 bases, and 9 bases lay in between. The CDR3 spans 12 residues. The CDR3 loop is CSARQGQNEQFF. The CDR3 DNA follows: TGCAGTGCTAGACAGGGGCAGAATGAGCAGTTCTTC.